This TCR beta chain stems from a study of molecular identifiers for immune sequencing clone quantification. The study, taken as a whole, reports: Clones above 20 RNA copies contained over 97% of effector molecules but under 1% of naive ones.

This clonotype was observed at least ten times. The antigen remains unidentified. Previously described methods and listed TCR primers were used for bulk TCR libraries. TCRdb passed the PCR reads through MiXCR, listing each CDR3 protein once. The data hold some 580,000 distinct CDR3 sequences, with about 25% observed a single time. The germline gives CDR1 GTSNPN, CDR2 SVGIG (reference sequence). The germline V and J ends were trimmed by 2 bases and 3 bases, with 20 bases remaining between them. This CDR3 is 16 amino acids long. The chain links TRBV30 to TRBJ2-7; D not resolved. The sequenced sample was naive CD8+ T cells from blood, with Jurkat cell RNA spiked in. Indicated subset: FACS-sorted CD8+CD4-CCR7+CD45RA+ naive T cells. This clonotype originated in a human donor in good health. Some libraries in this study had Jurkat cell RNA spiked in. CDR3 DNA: TGTGCCTGGAGTATACATTGGGATTCTGAATTCTACGAGCAGTACTTC. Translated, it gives CAWSIHWDSEFYEQYF.